This T cell receptor (beta chain) was retrieved from a study of cytotoxic CD8 clonotypes in ibrutinib-treated CLL. Assay: immunoSEQ multiplex PCR; the TCRdb copy retains only in-frame clones and omits some. The data show roughly 200,000 clones, roughly 77% seen once. With V trimmed by 2 bases and J by 1 base, 2 bases remained unmatched. The CDR3 contains 17 residues. Germline loops: CDR1 SGDLS, CDR2 YYNGEE. The input for sequencing was PBMCs, taken after 12 months of ibrutinib treatment. The chain joins TRBV9 to TRBJ2-1; 14 bases fit TRBD2. The clonotype originates from a human donor with chronic lymphocytic leukemia. The CDR3 is CASSVGTSGRSYNEQFF. Written as DNA, the CDR3 is TGTGCCAGCAGCGTTGGGACTAGCGGGAGATCCTACAATGAGCAGTTCTTC. The whole variable domain, filled in from reference TRBV9 and TRBJ2-1, reads DSGVTQTPKHLITATGQRVTLRCSPRSGDLSVYWYQQSLDQGLQFLIQYYNGEERAKGNILERFSAQQFPDLHSELNLSSLELGDSALYFCASSVGTSGRSYNEQFFGPGTRLTVL.